The 16 T cell receptor beta chains presented below share a single source sample, sequenced in a study of T cell changes during pregnancy in multiple sclerosis. TCRdb's copy holds only in-frame clones and misses some; the assay was immunoSEQ multiplex PCR. The sample has tens of thousands of clones, about 87% seen once; the top ten hold over 0.55%. The specimen comprised CD4+ T cells from peripheral blood mononuclear cells, sampled before pregnancy. The receptors derive from a female donor with multiple sclerosis, enrolled in a pregnancy study.

The J gene is TRBJ1-6, the V gene TRBV7-2, with 10 bases aligning to TRBD1. V was pared by 4 bases and J by 7 bases, with 4 bases of the junction left unmatched. The CDR3 loop spans 15 amino acids. Germline CDR1 is SGHTA and CDR2 is FQGNSA. The CDR3 reads CASSSGQGRNSPLHF. In nucleotides, the CDR3 is TGTGCCAGCAGCTCGGGACAGGGGAGGAATTCACCCCTCCACTTT.

The chain carries TRBV25-1 and TRBJ2-5; D is possibly TRBD2 (6 bases). V dropped 1 base and J dropped 5 bases, with 17 bases sitting between them. This CDR3 region has 16 residues. The germline V gene encodes CDR1 MGHDK and CDR2 SYGVNS. The chain's CDR3 is CASSESYMRGSETQYF. In DNA form, the CDR3 reads TGTGCCAGCAGTGAATCCTACATGCGGGGTAGCGAGACCCAGTACTTC.

The genes are TRBV6-4 and TRBJ1-2; D unclear. Germline V CDR1 and CDR2: MRHNA, SNTAGT. The V and J ends lost 3 bases and 4 bases respectively, with 12 bases between them. The CDR3 spans 14 residues. The CDR3 region has the DNA TGTGCCAGCAGTGAGTGGGGAGCGGGCTATGGCTACACCTTC. Protein product: CASSEWGAGYGYTF.

This clone showed up just once. The V call is TRBV4-3, the J call TRBJ1-4, with 10 positions matching TRBD1. The CDR3 loop spans 14 amino acids. Unmatched junction bases numbered 4, after V lost 4 bases and J lost 8 bases. Germline V gene data show CDR1 as LGHNA and CDR2 as YSLEER. The CDR3 region is CASSRDRGDEKLFF. The DNA of the CDR3 is TGCGCCAGCAGCCGGGACAGGGGAGACGAAAAACTGTTTTTT.

The chain recombines TRBV5-4 with TRBJ2-1, with D tentatively TRBD2 (5 bases). Germline-derived CDR1 and CDR2 are SGHNT and YYREEE (reference sequence). The ends were cut back, 1 base at V and 6 bases at J, with 14 bases in the middle. The CDR3 extends over 15 amino acids. The CDR3 here is CASSLISSGSNEQFF. CDR3 sequence (DNA): TGTGCCAGCAGCTTGATCTCCAGCGGTTCCAATGAGCAGTTCTTC.

With respect to this clone: The sample contains more than one DNA sequence encoding this CDR3. The chain is built from TRBV7-2 and TRBJ1-6; 9 bases map to TRBD1. Looked up from germline, CDR1 is SGHTA and CDR2 is FQGNSA. The CDR3 sequence is 14 residues long. Trimming took 3 bases from V and 7 from J; bases not matched to a gene: 1. The CDR3: CASSLDRGNSPLHF. DNA of the CDR3: TGTGCCAGCAGCTTGGACAGGGGAAATTCACCCCTCCACTTT.

The gene calls are TRBV2 and TRBJ2-5, with 12 bases fitting TRBD2. Germline-derived CDR1 and CDR2 are SNHLY and FYNNEI. Unmatched junction bases numbered 6, after V lost 5 bases and J lost 2 bases. The CDR3 runs 16 residues. CDR3 region: CASSSRLAGDQETQYF. As DNA, the CDR3 is TGTGCCAGCAGTTCTAGACTAGCGGGGGATCAAGAGACCCAGTACTTC.

The gene calls are TRBV5-6 and TRBJ1-2; weak D call: TRBD1 (6 bases). Trimming pared 1 base from V and 4 bases from J, leaving 14 bases between. The CDR3 runs to 15 residues. The germline V gene encodes CDR1 SGHDT and CDR2 YYEEEE. The CDR3 region is CASSLHGQSLYGYTF. CDR3 DNA sequence: TGTGCCAGCAGCTTGCACGGACAGTCACTCTATGGCTACACCTTC.

This chain uses TRBV5-1 with TRBJ1-1; 12 positions match TRBD1. The CDR3 spans 15 residues. Germline V lookup: CDR1 SGHRS, CDR2 YFSETQ. J lost 5 bases, V lost 2 bases, and 4 bases had no gene match. CDR3: CASSFGDRGQTEAFF. The CDR3 coding sequence is TGCGCCAGCAGCTTTGGGGACAGGGGGCAAACTGAAGCTTTCTTT.

The chain combines TRBV5-1 with TRBJ2-1; no firm D call. Germline V gives CDR1 SGHRS, CDR2 YFSETQ. Trimming pared 3 bases from V and 0 bases from J, leaving 4 bases between. The CDR3 sequence is 13 residues long. The CDR3 protein is CASSSGSYNEQFF. CDR3 sequence (DNA): TGCGCCAGCAGCTCCGGCTCCTACAATGAGCAGTTCTTC. The variable domain in full, completed from reference TRBV5-1 and TRBJ2-1, reads KAGVTQTPRYLIKTRGQQVTLSCSPISGHRSVSWYQQTPGQGLQFLFEYFSETQRNKGNFPGRFSGRQFSNSRSEMNVSTLELGDSALYLCASSSGSYNEQFFGPGTRLTVL.

The chain combines TRBV5-1 with TRBJ2-3; 8 bases match TRBD1. CDR3 length: 16 amino acids. The V gene's germline CDR1 is SGHRS and CDR2 YFSETQ. The ends lost 4 bases at V and 6 bases at J; junction bases unmatched: 13. The CDR3 spells CASSHPDRVGWDTQYF. DNA of the CDR3: TGCGCCAGCAGCCACCCGGACAGGGTGGGATGGGATACGCAGTATTTT.

The chain is built from TRBV6-1 and TRBJ1-4; 9 positions match TRBD1. The trim removed 1 base at V and 7 bases at J, leaving 1 base unmatched. CDR1 and CDR2 (germline): MNHNS, SASEGT. CDR3 length: 14 amino acids. In DNA form, the CDR3 reads TGTGCCAGCAGTGAAGGACAGGGGGGTGAAAAACTGTTTTTT. It specifies CASSEGQGGEKLFF.

V is TRBV2 and J is TRBJ2-5; 9 positions agree with TRBD2. The CDR3 is 16 residues long. Germline CDR1 SNHLY, CDR2 FYNNEI. The J segment lost 2 bases and the V segment lost 6 bases, leaving 10 bases of the junction unmatched. CDR3 sequence (DNA): TGTGCCAGCAGCGGTTCGACTAGCGGACAACAAGAGACCCAGTACTTC. Amino acids: CASSGSTSGQQETQYF.

The genes are TRBV9 and TRBJ1-4; D call uncertain. Trimming removed 1 base at V and 0 bases at J, with 10 bases between. The CDR3 totals 16 residues. The germline V gene has CDR1 SGDLS and CDR2 YYNGEE. The CDR3 bases are TGTGCCAGCAGCGTACCGTTCGGGGCAACTAATGAAAAACTGTTTTTT. Residues: CASSVPFGATNEKLFF.

This chain links TRBV7-3 with TRBJ1-2, with TRBD1 as a possible D gene (6 bases). With 0 bases removed from V and 6 bases from J, the gap between germline ends came to 11 bases. CDR1 and CDR2 from the germline V gene are SGHTA and FQGTGA. The CDR3 consists of 14 residues. The CDR3 reads CASSLTTGGDGYTF. The CDR3 nucleotides are TGTGCCAGCAGCTTAACGACGGGGGGCGATGGCTACACCTTC.

This clone appeared a single time. V usage is TRBV5-1 and J usage is TRBJ2-7; tentative D call: TRBD1 (6 bases). V was pared by 4 bases and J by 3 bases, with 17 bases between. This CDR3 spans 15 amino acids. CDR1 is SGHRS, CDR2 YFSETQ, per germline. This chain's CDR3 is CASSAGTSLGYEQYF. CDR3 nucleotides: TGCGCCAGCAGCGCAGGGACATCGCTAGGCTACGAGCAGTACTTC.